These 24 T cell receptor beta chains share one sample of origin, sequenced in a study of T cell repertoires in cytomegalovirus infection. Their target antigens are unknown. MiXCR, applied by TCRdb to the reads, yields one record per CDR3 protein. The sample records about 830,000 distinct CDR3 sequences, approximately 30% being singletons. The material was cultured CD8+ T cells from PBMCs, obtained from culture after CMV antigen stimulation. The receptors originated from a human donor in good health (CMV status not recorded). Some clones in this sample may be carry-over from other donors' samples.

The V call is TRBV7-8, the J call TRBJ2-1; weak D call: TRBD2 (5 bases). The CDR3 is made up of 14 amino acids. Trimming took off 3 bases at V and 5 bases at J, with 11 bases between the two ends. Per the germline V gene, CDR1 is SGHVS and CDR2 is FQNEAQ. The CDR3 loop is CASSFGGLNNEQFF. The CDR3 region has the DNA TGTGCCAGCAGCTTTGGCGGGTTAAACAATGAGCAGTTCTTC.

This clonotype appeared many times. V usage is TRBV7-9 and J usage is TRBJ1-1; D not certain. With 3 bases removed from V and 1 base from J, the gap between germline ends came to 12 bases. The germline V gene encodes CDR1 SEHNR and CDR2 FQNEAQ (reference sequence). The CDR3 extends over 15 amino acids. CDR3 in amino acids: CASSLVGGRNTEAFF. The CDR3 bases are TGTGCCAGCAGCTTGGTGGGAGGGAGGAACACTGAAGCTTTCTTT.

Comment on this clonotype: A much larger clone lies a single base off, so this may be a read error. The V call is TRBV7-2, the J call TRBJ1-2; D remains ambiguous. CDR3 length: 15 amino acids. Germline-derived CDR1 and CDR2 are SGHTA and FQGNSA. V was shortened by 5 bases and J by 3 bases, with 16 bases between the two germline ends. The CDR3 region has the DNA TGTGCCAGCAGCCCGATGGGCGTGGTTGACTATGGCTACACCTTC. Translation gives CASSPMGVVDYGYTF. Together with reference TRBV7-2 and TRBJ1-2, the CDR3 gives the full variable domain: GAGVSQSPSNKVTEKGKDVELRCDPISGHTALYWYRQSLGQGLEFLIYFQGNSAPDKSGLPSDRFSAERTGGSVSTLTIQRTQQEDSAVYLCASSPMGVVDYGYTFGSGTRLTVV.

The chain recombines TRBV7-6 with TRBJ1-1; D not certain. CDR3 size: 15 residues. V lost 1 base to trimming and J lost 6 bases, with 15 bases between them. Germline CDR1 SGHVS, CDR2 FNYEAQ. CDR3 nucleotide sequence: TGTGCCAGCAGCTTAGGAGGGAGGGTGGCCTCTGAAGCTTTCTTT. This gives the protein CASSLGGRVASEAFF.

The chain joins TRBV6-1 to TRBJ1-2; the D is unclear. This CDR3 has 13 residues. Trimming took off 2 bases at V and 4 bases at J, with 8 bases between the two ends. CDR1 is MNHNS and CDR2 is SASEGT in the germline V gene. Written as DNA, the CDR3 is TGTGCCAGCAGTGAATTTCGTGCCTATGGCTACACCTTC. Its translation: CASSEFRAYGYTF.

This clonotype was recorded many times. The chain is built from TRBV29-1 and TRBJ1-2; 7 nucleotides align to TRBD1. CDR3 length: 13 residues. Germline V gene data show CDR1 as SQVTM and CDR2 as ANQGSEA. V was pared by 7 bases and J by 2 bases, with 7 bases of the junction left unmatched. For the CDR3, the DNA is TGCAGCGACCGACAGGGCTGGAACTATGGCTACACCTTC. This sequence encodes CSDRQGWNYGYTF.

The sample holds a few counts of this clonotype. The chain combines TRBV6-2 or TRBV6-3 with TRBJ2-1; D not certain. This CDR3 is built from 13 residues. V was cut by 3 bases and J by 4 bases, with 7 bases left in between. Germline CDR1 reads MNHEY; CDR2 reads SVGEGT. CDR3 protein: CASSYQLYNEQFF. Here the CDR3 DNA reads TGTGCCAGCAGTTATCAACTATACAATGAGCAGTTCTTC.

The chain links TRBV6-2 or TRBV6-3 to TRBJ2-1; TRBD2 agrees at 8 bases. The germline V gene has CDR1 MNHEY and CDR2 SVGEGT. J gave up 6 bases and V 8 bases, and 9 bases lay outside the gene matches. There are 14 residues in the CDR3. The CDR3 DNA follows: TGTGCCAGCGATCGGGGGGGGCCTCGCAATGAGCAGTTCTTC. Residues: CASDRGGPRNEQFF.

The chain joins TRBV4-1 to TRBJ1-4; 9 bases are a match to TRBD1. The germline CDR1 and CDR2 sequences are MGHRA and YSYEKL. The ends lost 3 bases at V and 5 bases at J; junction bases unmatched: 7. This CDR3 is built from 16 residues. The CDR3 DNA is TGCGCCAGCAGCCAGGATGGGGGACAGGGAAATGAAAAACTGTTTTTT. This encodes CASSQDGGQGNEKLFF.

There are a few counts of this clonotype. This chain uses TRBV29-1 with TRBJ2-1; D uncertain. CDR3 length: 14 residues. V gave up 4 bases and J gave up 2 bases, with 12 bases separating them. Germline CDR1 is SQVTM and CDR2 is ANQGSEA. CDR3 sequence: CSVVTLNPYNEQFF. The DNA for the CDR3 is TGCAGCGTTGTGACGTTAAACCCCTACAATGAGCAGTTCTTC.

The V gene is TRBV5-5, the J gene TRBJ2-5, with TRBD1 identical over 8 bases. The V and J ends lost 4 bases and 5 bases, in that order; junction bases with no gene match: 13. The length of the CDR3 is 16 residues. Germline V gene sequence: CDR1 SGHKS, CDR2 YYEKEE (reference sequence). Written as DNA, the CDR3 is TGTGCCAGCAGCGGCCGGGACAGGTCTACCGCGGAGACCCAGTACTTC. Encoded protein: CASSGRDRSTAETQYF.

The chain employs TRBV20-1 and TRBJ1-1, with D uncertain. CDR1 and CDR2 from the germline V gene are DFQATT and SNEGSKA (reference sequence). V lost 2 bases, J lost 2 bases, and 9 bases lay in between. CDR3 length equals 13 residues. The CDR3 coding sequence is TGCAGTGCTAGAAAGGAAATCAACACTGAAGCTTTCTTT. This encodes CSARKEINTEAFF.

The chain recombines TRBV11-2 with TRBJ1-2; the D gene is possibly TRBD1 (6 bases). The CDR3 loop spans 15 amino acids. V gave up 0 bases and J gave up 6 bases, with 14 bases separating them. In germline, CDR1 is SGHAT, CDR2 FQNNGV. The CDR3, as DNA: TGTGCCAGCAGCTTAGAAGTTGGAACAGGGCATGGCTACACCTTC. As protein: CASSLEVGTGHGYTF.

This chain links TRBV4-1 with TRBJ1-1; D is possibly TRBD1 (5 bases). The CDR3 is 14 residues long. From germline, CDR1 is MGHRA and CDR2 YSYEKL. V was shortened by 3 bases and J by 3 bases, with 11 bases between the two germline ends. DNA of the CDR3: TGCGCCAGCAGCCATCCCGACAGCTACACTGAAGCTTTCTTT. This sequence encodes CASSHPDSYTEAFF.

The chain carries TRBV4-2 and TRBJ2-1; D may be TRBD1 or TRBD2 (5 bases each). The CDR3 loop spans 14 amino acids. V lost 0 bases and J lost 8, with 11 bases in between. Germline loops: CDR1 LGHNA, CDR2 YNFKEQ. The CDR3 nucleotides are TGTGCCAGCAGCCAAGAGAAGGGGAGAGATGAGCAGTTCTTC. Translating gives CASSQEKGRDEQFF.

This clonotype was seen just once. Since a much larger clone is just one base distant, this may be a read error. V is TRBV12-3 or TRBV12-4 and J is TRBJ1-1; no reliable D call. This CDR3 region has 15 residues. The CDR3 sequence is CASSYYESANTDAFF. The DNA for the CDR3 is TGTGCCAGCAGTTACTATGAGTCGGCGAACACTGATGCTTTCTTT.

The rearrangement joins TRBV7-9 to TRBJ2-3, with 8 bases matching TRBD2. The CDR3 extends over 16 amino acids. With 0 bases clipped from V and 4 bases from J, the junction kept 6 bases outside the gene matches. CDR1 is SEHNR, CDR2 FQNEAQ, per germline (reference sequence). The CDR3 DNA sequence: TGTGCCAGCAGCTTAGCGATCGCGGGGGGCGCAGATACGCAGTATTTT. This encodes CASSLAIAGGADTQYF.

This clonotype was recorded many times. The gene calls are TRBV4-1 and TRBJ1-1, with TRBD1 as a possible D gene (5 bases). V gave up 6 bases and J gave up 5 bases, with 16 bases separating them. CDR3 length: 14 residues. The V gene's germline CDR1 is MGHRA and CDR2 YSYEKL. This CDR3 reads CASRRTREGTEAFF. The CDR3 DNA reads as TGCGCCAGCAGACGAACCAGGGAGGGAACTGAAGCTTTCTTT.

The rearrangement uses TRBV12-3 or TRBV12-4 and TRBJ1-2, with D maybe TRBD1 (6 bases). The CDR3 totals 15 residues. V was cut by 6 bases and J by 3 bases, with 17 bases left in between. CDR3 nucleotide sequence: TGTGCCAGCAGCCCTCGGGCAGGGGTGTACTATGGCTACACCTTC. It is translated as CASSPRAGVYYGYTF.

V gene TRBV12-3 or TRBV12-4 combines with J gene TRBJ1-4, with 7 bases that match TRBD1. The CDR3 has 18 residues. V lost 3 bases to trimming and J lost 2 bases; unmatched junction nucleotides: 12. CDR3 sequence: CASSFWAGGVGTNEKLFF. The CDR3 DNA is TGTGCCAGCAGTTTTTGGGCAGGGGGGGTAGGGACTAATGAAAAACTGTTTTTT.

This chain joins TRBV7-2 and TRBJ1-2; possibly TRBD1 for D (5 bases). Trimming took 5 bases from V and 1 from J, leaving 14 bases between them. In germline, CDR1 is SGHTA, CDR2 FQGNSA. The CDR3 covers 15 residues. DNA for the CDR3: TGTGCCAGCAGCCCCTACGACAGATATAACTATGGCTACACCTTC. This gives the protein CASSPYDRYNYGYTF.

A few counts support this clonotype. This chain links TRBV6-2 or TRBV6-3 with TRBJ1-5, with D unclear. Trimming left V 5 bases short and J 6 bases short, with 11 bases between. Germline assignment: CDR1 MNHEY and CDR2 SVGEGT. The CDR3 has 13 residues. CDR3 amino acids: CASSPSLGQPQHF. In nucleotides, the CDR3 is TGTGCCAGCAGTCCCTCCCTCGGTCAGCCCCAGCATTTT.

This rearrangement joins TRBV28 to TRBJ2-7; D not resolved. The CDR3 has 15 residues. Germline CDR1 MDHEN, CDR2 SYDVKM. Trimming removed 2 bases at V and 2 bases at J, with 13 bases between. The CDR3 nucleotides read TGTGCCAGCAGTTTAAATTTGGACCGAACCTACGAGCAGTACGTC. This encodes CASSLNLDRTYEQYV.

This clonotype was recorded many times. V gene TRBV7-2 combines with J gene TRBJ2-5; D unclear. The CDR3 covers 13 residues. Germline CDR1 SGHTA, CDR2 FQGNSA. The V and J ends lost 2 bases and 3 bases respectively, with 7 bases between them. The CDR3 sequence is CASSLWGKETQYF. The CDR3 DNA reads as TGTGCCAGCAGCTTATGGGGTAAAGAGACCCAGTACTTC.